This entry lists 21 T cell receptor beta chains sequenced from one sample in a study of blood T cells in healthy people across ages. Through a sample-barcoded 5' primer and a J-beta primer mix, a second PCR was run for roughly 6 to 12 cycles. TCRdb re-analysed the 5' RACE reads in MiXCR, keeping a single row per CDR3 protein. The table has 1.5 million to 2 million distinct CDR3 sequences, around 40% seen once. The sequencing sample was made of blood. All receptors come from a human donor in good health.

This clonotype was counted between two and nine times. The chain carries TRBV12-3 or TRBV12-4 and TRBJ1-2; weak D call: TRBD1 (6 bases). Trimming removed 5 bases from V and 0 bases from J, with 13 bases in between. The CDR3 length is 15 residues. The CDR3 nucleotides read TGTGCCAGCAGTAAAGACAGGTTGACTAACTATGGCTACACCTTC. This translates into CASSKDRLTNYGYTF.

About this clonotype: A much larger clone sits a single nucleotide away, making a read error possible. The V call is TRBV2, the J call TRBJ2-2; D call uncertain. V shed 1 base and J shed 1 base, with 1 base lying between them. This CDR3 has 13 residues. CDR1 is SNHLY and CDR2 is FYNNEI in the germline V gene. The CDR3 spells CASSEENTGELFF. CDR3 in DNA: TGTGCCAGCAGTGAAGAGAACACCGGGGAGCTGTTTTTT.

The chain combines TRBV20-1 with TRBJ2-5; a weak D match, TRBD2 (5 bases). The end of the DNA aligns better with TRBJ2-7, so the J call may be wrong. Germline lookup yields CDR1 DFQATT and CDR2 SNEGSKA (reference sequence). The length of the CDR3 is 16 residues. The CDR3 protein is CSASKSTTLRTYEQYF. Here the CDR3 DNA reads TGCAGTGCTAGCAAGTCGACTACACTCAGAACCTACGAGCAGTACTTC.

In this sample, this clonotype turned up a few times. The rearrangement uses TRBV9 and TRBJ2-1; D uncertain. Germline-derived CDR1 and CDR2 are SGDLS and YYNGEE. There are 15 residues in the CDR3. The V gene lost 0 bases and the J gene lost 0 bases, with 7 bases spanning the gap. CDR3 in DNA: TGTGCCAGCAGCGTAGGCAGGAGCTCCTACAATGAGCAGTTCTTC. Translating it yields CASSVGRSSYNEQFF. The full variable domain, with the rest looked up from reference TRBV9 and TRBJ2-1, is DSGVTQTPKHLITATGQRVTLRCSPRSGDLSVYWYQQSLDQGLQFLIQYYNGEERAKGNILERFSAQQFPDLHSELNLSSLELGDSALYFCASSVGRSSYNEQFFGPGTRLTVL.

This chain links TRBV4-1 with TRBJ2-2; D gene unclear. Germline loops: CDR1 MGHRA, CDR2 YSYEKL. This CDR3 is 15 amino acids long. V was shortened by 4 bases and J by 5 bases, with 14 bases between the two germline ends. CDR3 sequence (DNA): TGCGCCAGCAGCCGCCTAGACCTCGGGACCGGGGAGCTGTTTTTT. Amino acids: CASSRLDLGTGELFF.

This clonotype was counted only a few times. The chain has TRBV10-3 and TRBJ2-5; perhaps TRBD1 as D (5 bases). The V end lost 6 bases, the J end lost 5 bases, and 13 bases lay between the germline ends. Germline lookup yields CDR1 ENHRY and CDR2 SYGVKD. This CDR3 contains 13 residues. CDR3 in DNA: TGTGCCATCAGCCTTAGGGGTTACGAGACCCAGTACTTC. Encoded protein: CAISLRGYETQYF.

In the case of this clonotype: An end of the junction differs from the germline gene, which may be a read error. This chain links TRBV14 with TRBJ2-4; tentatively, D is TRBD1 or TRBD2 (5 bases each). CDR1 and CDR2 from the germline V gene are SGHDN and FVKESK. The CDR3 runs to 14 residues. The CDR3: CAGSRLGPKNIQYF. CDR3 nucleotide sequence: TGTGCCGGCAGCCGCCTGGGACCCAAAAACATTCAGTACTTC.

The rearrangement links TRBV9 to TRBJ2-1, with 11 bases matching TRBD2. Trimming removed 3 bases from V and 12 bases from J; junction bases left unmatched: 11. This CDR3 comprises 15 residues. Germline values: CDR1 SGDLS, CDR2 YYNGEE. The CDR3 DNA reads TGTGCCAGCAGCGATAGCGGGGGGGCGGAAGGTTTGCAGTTCTTC. Amino acids: CASSDSGGAEGLQFF.

The sample holds a few counts of this clonotype. V is TRBV20-1 and J is TRBJ2-1; 8 bases align to TRBD2. The CDR3 length is 14 residues. With 6 bases clipped from V and 4 bases from J, the junction kept 8 bases outside the gene matches. Germline loops: CDR1 DFQATT, CDR2 SNEGSKA (reference sequence). The CDR3 loop is CSAQGLDLYNEQFF. DNA of the CDR3: TGCAGTGCCCAGGGACTAGACTTATACAATGAGCAGTTCTTC.

The genes are TRBV12-3 or TRBV12-4 and TRBJ2-1; D may be TRBD1 or TRBD2 (6 bases each). The CDR3 has 14 amino acids. Between the trimmed V and J ends, which lost 3 bases and 9 bases, there was a span of 15 bases. The CDR3 sequence: CASSFGGPRVEQFF. CDR3 nucleotide sequence: TGTGCCAGCAGTTTTGGGGGGCCTAGGGTTGAGCAGTTCTTC.

This chain links TRBV2 with TRBJ2-1; 7 bases are shared with TRBD2. CDR1 and CDR2 (germline): SNHLY, FYNNEI. This CDR3 contains 15 residues. V was pared by 6 bases and J by 3 bases, with 8 bases of the junction left unmatched. CDR3: CASSKTAGSYNEQFF. The CDR3 DNA reads TGTGCCAGCAGCAAAACAGCGGGAAGCTACAATGAGCAGTTCTTC.

Remarks on this clonotype: Germline is not matched at one junction end, which may reflect a read error. The rearrangement joins TRBV7-6 to TRBJ2-1; D call uncertain. The CDR3 extends over 16 amino acids. Germline lookup yields CDR1 SGHVS and CDR2 FNYEAQ. The CDR3, as DNA: TGTACCAGCAGCTATTCTTTGGTAGTGGTCTACAATGAGCAGTTCTTC. Translated: CTSSYSLVVVYNEQFF.

This clonotype has just a few counts. The rearrangement links TRBV9 to TRBJ1-5; D ambiguous. The CDR3 covers 14 residues. The germline V and J ends were trimmed by 0 bases and 5 bases, with 9 bases remaining between them. Germline values: CDR1 SGDLS, CDR2 YYNGEE. Here the CDR3 DNA reads TGTGCCAGCAGCGTAGGTGGTTTTGATCAGCCCCAGCATTTT. Protein: CASSVGGFDQPQHF.

The chain uses TRBV7-6 and TRBJ2-1; D unresolved. This CDR3 contains 16 residues. From germline, CDR1 is SGHVS and CDR2 FNYEAQ. The V end lost 4 bases, the J end lost 1 base, and 14 bases lay between the germline ends. The CDR3 region is CASSSAMGGSYNEQFF. CDR3 DNA: TGTGCCAGCAGCTCGGCCATGGGCGGTTCCTACAATGAGCAGTTCTTC.

This clonotype appeared a few times. The rearrangement joins TRBV4-3 to TRBJ1-4; D remains unclear. The ends were cut back, 0 bases at V and 6 bases at J, with 8 bases in the middle. The CDR3 totals 14 residues. Germline values: CDR1 LGHNA, CDR2 YSLEER. The CDR3 here is CASSQEGRDEKLFF. CDR3 DNA sequence: TGCGCCAGCAGCCAAGAAGGGAGAGATGAAAAACTGTTTTTT.

The V call is TRBV2, the J call TRBJ1-5; D is perhaps TRBD1 (6 bases). The V and J ends lost 1 base and 7 bases respectively, with 14 bases between them. The CDR3 is made up of 15 amino acids. Germline loops: CDR1 SNHLY, CDR2 FYNNEI. The CDR3 DNA reads as TGTGCCAGCAGTGAAGTCGGGGCGCAGGGGCAGCCCCAGCATTTT. The encoded protein is CASSEVGAQGQPQHF.

The rearrangement joins TRBV6-2 or TRBV6-3 to TRBJ1-2, with D possibly matching TRBD1 (5 bases). Germline CDR1 and CDR2: MNHEY and SVGEGT. V shed 8 bases and J shed 5 bases, with 12 bases lying between them. The CDR3 consists of 12 residues. CDR3 bases: TGTGCCAGCCGGGCAGGGATGTATGGCTACACCTTC. This encodes CASRAGMYGYTF.

The V gene is TRBV9, the J gene TRBJ2-1, with 8 positions matching TRBD2. V was clipped by 0 bases and J by 9 bases; unmatched bases: 5. The CDR3 length is 14 residues. In germline, CDR1 is SGDLS, CDR2 YYNGEE. As DNA, the CDR3 is TGTGCCAGCAGCGTAGGAGCGGGGGAGGTTGAGCAGTTCTTC. Protein product: CASSVGAGEVEQFF.

Of note for this clonotype: A read error is likely here: a far larger clone is one base away. The chain has TRBV11-2 and TRBJ2-7; either TRBD1 or TRBD2 may supply D (5 bases each). The CDR3 contains 11 residues. Germline lookup yields CDR1 SGHAT and CDR2 FQNNGV. V lost 1 base, J lost 12 bases, and 10 bases lay in between. The CDR3 region has the DNA TGTGCCAGCAGCTTAGGGGGGACCCCGTACTTC. Translated: CASSLGGTPYF.

About this clonotype: The junction and the germline gene differ at one end; a read error may be behind it. This chain connects TRBV28 to TRBJ2-5; no reliable D call. The germline CDR1 and CDR2 sequences are MDHEN and SYDVKM. The CDR3 extends over 13 amino acids. The CDR3 nucleotides read TGTGCCAACAGTCAACCCGGCGGTTATGAGCAGTACTTC. Translation gives CANSQPGGYEQYF.

The J gene is TRBJ2-1, the V gene TRBV5-1; 11 nucleotides agree with TRBD2. V lost 3 bases, J lost 10 bases, and 15 bases stayed unmatched. The CDR3 covers 17 residues. From germline, CDR1 is SGHRS and CDR2 YFSETQ. This CDR3 is CASSYIAGGPAGNEQFF. Here the CDR3 DNA reads TGCGCCAGCAGCTACATAGCGGGGGGGCCGGCAGGTAACGAGCAGTTCTTC.